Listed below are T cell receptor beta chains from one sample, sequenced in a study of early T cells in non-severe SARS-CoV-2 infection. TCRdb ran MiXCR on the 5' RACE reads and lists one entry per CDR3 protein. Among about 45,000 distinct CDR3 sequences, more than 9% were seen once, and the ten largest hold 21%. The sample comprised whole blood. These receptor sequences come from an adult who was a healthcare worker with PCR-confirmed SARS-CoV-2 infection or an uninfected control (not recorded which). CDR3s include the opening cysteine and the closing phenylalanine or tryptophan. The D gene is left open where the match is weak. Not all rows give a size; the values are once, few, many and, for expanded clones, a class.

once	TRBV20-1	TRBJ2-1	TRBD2	TGCAGTGCTAGAGACGGACTAGCAGATGAGCAGCTCTTC	CSARDGLADEQLF
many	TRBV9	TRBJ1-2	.	TGTGCCAGCAGCGGATCAGGGAGGCTGCGTTATGGCTACACCTTC	CASSGSGRLRYGYTF
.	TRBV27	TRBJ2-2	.	TGTGCCAGCAGTCCCCTCCCGAGGACCGGGGAGCTGTTTTTT	CASSPLPRTGELFF
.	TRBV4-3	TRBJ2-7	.	TGCGCCAGCAGCCAAGTCCCAGGGGCCAACGAGCAGTACTTC	CASSQVPGANEQYF
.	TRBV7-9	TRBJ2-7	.	TGTGCCAGCAGCTGGGACATGTACGAGCAGTACTTC	CASSWDMYEQYF
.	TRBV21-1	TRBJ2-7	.	TGTGCCAGCAGCGGGGCTCACCTGGACGAGCAGTACTTC	CASSGAHLDEQYF
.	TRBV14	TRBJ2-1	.	TGTGCCAGCAGCCAAGATCGGGGCGTAGTCCGTTACAATGAGCAGTTCTTC	CASSQDRGVVRYNEQFF
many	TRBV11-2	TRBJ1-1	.	TGTGCCAGCAGCTTAGAACAAGCGAACACTGAAGCTTTCTTT	CASSLEQANTEAFF
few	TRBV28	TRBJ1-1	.	TGTGCCAGCAGTTCAGCCTCTGGGCGCTGGGGTGAAGCTTTCTTT	CASSSASGRWGEAFF
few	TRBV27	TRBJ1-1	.	TGTGCCAGTAAGCCGGGCATGAACACTGAAGCTTTCTTT	CASKPGMNTEAFF
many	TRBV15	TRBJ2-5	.	TGTGCCACCAGCAGAGATGGGTTAATGGGAGAGACCCAGTACTTC	CATSRDGLMGETQYF
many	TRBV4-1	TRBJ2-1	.	TGCGCCAGCAGCCAAGAAATGGTCAACCCGTCCTACAATGAGCAGTTCTTC	CASSQEMVNPSYNEQFF
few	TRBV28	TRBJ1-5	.	TGTGCCAGCATGAGAGGGACGTGGGGCAATCAGCCCCAGCATTTT	CASMRGTWGNQPQHF
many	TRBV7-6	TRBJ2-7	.	TGTGCCAGCAGCTTGTTCCCTACGTTTGAGTTCTACGAGCAGTACTTC	CASSLFPTFEFYEQYF
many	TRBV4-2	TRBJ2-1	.	TGTGCCAGCAGCCGGATCCGGGACACCCTCTACAATGAGCAGTTCTTC	CASSRIRDTLYNEQFF
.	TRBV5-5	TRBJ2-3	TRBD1	TGTGCCAGCAGAACGGACAGGGGTAGCACAGATACGCAGTATTTT	CASRTDRGSTDTQYF
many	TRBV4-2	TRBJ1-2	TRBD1	TGTGCCAGCAGCCAAGTTGGGGACAGGGGACATGGCTACACCTTC	CASSQVGDRGHGYTF
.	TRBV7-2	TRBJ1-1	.	TGTGCCAGCAGCTTAGCACAGAACACTGAAGCTTTCTTT	CASSLAQNTEAFF
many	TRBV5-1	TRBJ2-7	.	TGCGCCAGCAGCTTGGTTCCGGGAGACTCCTACGAGCAGTACTTC	CASSLVPGDSYEQYF
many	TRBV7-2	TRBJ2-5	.	TGTGCCAGCAGCGCCGTGGGGGAGACCCAGTACTTC	CASSAVGETQYF
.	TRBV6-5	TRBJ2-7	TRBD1	TGTGCCAGCACCACAGGGACAGGAGCCTACGAGCAGTACTTC	CASTTGTGAYEQYF
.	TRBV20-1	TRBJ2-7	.	TGCAGTGCGAAAATAGCTTACGAGCAGTACTTC	CSAKIAYEQYF
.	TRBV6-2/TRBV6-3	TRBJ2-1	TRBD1	TGTGCCAGCACCTCCCGGGTTGTCGGACAGGGGGCGCGAGGGGCCTACAATGAGCAGTTCTTC	CASTSRVVGQGARGAYNEQFF
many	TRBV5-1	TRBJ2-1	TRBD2	TGCGCCAGCAGCTCCCCTAGCGGGAGTAAAAATGAGCAGTTCTTC	CASSSPSGSKNEQFF
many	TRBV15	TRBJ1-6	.	TGTGCCACCAGCTCATGGAGTTCACCCCTCCACTTT	CATSSWSSPLHF
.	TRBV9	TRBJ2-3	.	TGTGCCAGCAGCCTCCGGGGAGCGTCAGATACGCAGTATTTT	CASSLRGASDTQYF
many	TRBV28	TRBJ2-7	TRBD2	TGTGCCAGCGCTCTCGCGGGGGTGAGCGAGCAGTACTTC	CASALAGVSEQYF
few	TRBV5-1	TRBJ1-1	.	TGCGCCAGCAGCTTAGGCCACATGAACACTGAAGCTTTCTTT	CASSLGHMNTEAFF
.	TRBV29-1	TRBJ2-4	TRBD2	TGCAGCGTCTTGTGGAGCGGGAGACGGGCCAAAAACATTCAGTACTTC	CSVLWSGRRAKNIQYF
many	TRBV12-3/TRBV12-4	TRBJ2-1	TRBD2	TGTGCCAGCAGTTTCGAGACTAGCGGGATTAATGAGCAGTTCTTC	CASSFETSGINEQFF
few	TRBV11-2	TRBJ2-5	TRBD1	TGTGCCAGCAGCCCTCGGGCAGGGGGCTTAAGTTGGAAAGAGACCCAGTACTTC	CASSPRAGGLSWKETQYF
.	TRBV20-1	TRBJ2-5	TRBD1	TGCAGTGCTAGTCCCTTTGACAGGGAAGAGACCCAGTACTTC	CSASPFDREETQYF
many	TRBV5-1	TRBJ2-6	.	TGCGCCAGCAGCCTAGTACGGGAACCTGGGGCCAACGTCCTGACTTTC	CASSLVREPGANVLTF
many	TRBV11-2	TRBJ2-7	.	TGTGCCAGCAGCTTAGATCCCCCGGACGGTTCCTACGAGCAGTACTTC	CASSLDPPDGSYEQYF
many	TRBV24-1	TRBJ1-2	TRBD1	TGTGCCACCAGTGATCGGACAGGGGGCGAAAACTATGGCTACACCTTC	CATSDRTGGENYGYTF
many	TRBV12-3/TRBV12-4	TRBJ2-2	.	TGTGCCAGCAGTTTAAAGTACACCGGGGAGCTGTTTTTT	CASSLKYTGELFF
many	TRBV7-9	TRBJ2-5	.	TGTGCCAGCAGCTCTCTAAAGGGAAAGCCCCAAGAGACCCAGTACTTC	CASSSLKGKPQETQYF
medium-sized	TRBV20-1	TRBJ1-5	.	TGCAGTGCTAGGTCCCAGGGAGATCAGCCCCAGCATTTT	CSARSQGDQPQHF
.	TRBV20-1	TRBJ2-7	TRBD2	TGCAGTGCTAGAGGAGGTAGCGGGAGGAGCGAGCAGTACTTC	CSARGGSGRSEQYF
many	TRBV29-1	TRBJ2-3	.	TGCAGCGTTGTAGTAGGTCGGACAGATACGCAGTATTTT	CSVVVGRTDTQYF
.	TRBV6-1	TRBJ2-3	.	TGTGCAGAAGGAGGCAGCACAGATACGCAGTATTTT	CAEGGSTDTQYF
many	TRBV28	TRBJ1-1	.	TGTGCCAGCAGTTTATCGCCGGCCAGGGACCCAAACACTGAAGCTTTCTTT	CASSLSPARDPNTEAFF
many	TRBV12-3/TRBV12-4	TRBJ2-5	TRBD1	TGTGCCAGCAGTTTAGTGGGGCAGGGGGAGTTGGAGACCCAGTACTTC	CASSLVGQGELETQYF